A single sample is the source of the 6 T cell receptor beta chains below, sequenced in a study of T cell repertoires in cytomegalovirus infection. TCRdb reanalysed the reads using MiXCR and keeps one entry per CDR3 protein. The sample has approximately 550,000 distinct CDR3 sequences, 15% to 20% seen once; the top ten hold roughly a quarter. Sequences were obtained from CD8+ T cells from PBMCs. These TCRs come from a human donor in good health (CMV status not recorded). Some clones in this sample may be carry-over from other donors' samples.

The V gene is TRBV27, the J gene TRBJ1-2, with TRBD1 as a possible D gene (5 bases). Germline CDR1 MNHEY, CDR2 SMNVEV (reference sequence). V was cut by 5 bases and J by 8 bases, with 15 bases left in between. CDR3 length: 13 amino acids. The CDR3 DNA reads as TGTGCCAGCAGTCGAGGGGTAAGGGGAGGCTACACCTTC. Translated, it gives CASSRGVRGGYTF.

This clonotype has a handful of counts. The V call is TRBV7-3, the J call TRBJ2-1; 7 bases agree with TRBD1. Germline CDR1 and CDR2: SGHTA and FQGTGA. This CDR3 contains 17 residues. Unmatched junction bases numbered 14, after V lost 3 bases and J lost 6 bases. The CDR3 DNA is TGTGCCAGCAGCTTTGGGACAGATCGGGGAGTGGGCAATGAGCAGTTCTTC. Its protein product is CASSFGTDRGVGNEQFF.

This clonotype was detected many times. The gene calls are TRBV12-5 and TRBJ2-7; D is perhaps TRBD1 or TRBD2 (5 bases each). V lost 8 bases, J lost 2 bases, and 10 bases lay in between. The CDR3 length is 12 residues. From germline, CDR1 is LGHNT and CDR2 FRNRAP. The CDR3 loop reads CASLGDPYEQYF. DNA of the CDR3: TGTGCTAGTCTGGGGGACCCCTACGAGCAGTACTTC.

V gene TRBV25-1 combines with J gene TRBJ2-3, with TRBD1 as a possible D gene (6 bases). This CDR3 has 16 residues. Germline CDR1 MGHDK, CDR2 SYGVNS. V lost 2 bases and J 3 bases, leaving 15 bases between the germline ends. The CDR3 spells CASSELGTRETDTQYF. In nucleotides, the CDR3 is TGTGCCAGCAGTGAACTTGGGACAAGAGAGACAGATACGCAGTATTTT.

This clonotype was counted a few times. As DNA, the CDR3 is TGTGCCAGCAGGCCGACAGGGAAGGGCAATCAGCCCCAGCATTTT. As protein: CASRPTGKGNQPQHF. This chain connects TRBV28 to TRBJ1-5; 7 positions agree with TRBD1. The CDR3 spans 15 residues. Unmatched junction bases numbered 7, after V lost 6 bases and J lost 2 bases. In germline, CDR1 is MDHEN, CDR2 SYDVKM.

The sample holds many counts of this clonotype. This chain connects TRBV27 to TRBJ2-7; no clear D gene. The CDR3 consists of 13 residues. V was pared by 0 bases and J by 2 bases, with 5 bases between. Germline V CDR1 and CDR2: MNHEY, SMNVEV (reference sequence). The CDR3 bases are TGTGCCAGCAGTTTATCACACACCTACGAGCAGTACTTC. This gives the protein CASSLSHTYEQYF.